This is a list of T cell receptor beta chains from one sample in a study of cytomegalovirus exposure and HLA in healthy donors. Method: immunoSEQ multiplex PCR; TCRdb's copy keeps in-frame clones and lacks some. The top ten clones hold about 1.7% of a sample with approximately 130,000 clones, around 80% of them seen once. Sequencing was done on a sample of PBMCs. These receptors came from a woman aged 40 to 50 in good health and CMV-seronegative. Each CDR3 is given with its conserved first and last residue. Fields, in order: V gene, clone size, J gene, D gene, CDR3 DNA, CDR3 protein. A D gene is named only where the DNA matches it firmly. Part of the rows lack a size; the others show once, few, many or a class for expanded clones.

v_call: TRBV27
clone_size: NA
j_call: TRBJ2-7
d_call: TRBD2
cdr3_nt: TGTGCCAGCAGTATCAGACTAGCGGGAGTCTCCTACGAGCAGTACTTC
cdr3_aa: CASSIRLAGVSYEQYF

v_call: TRBV13
clone_size: once
j_call: TRBJ2-7
d_call: NA
cdr3_nt: TGTGCCAGCAGCTCCAGGGAAAACTCCTACGAGCAGTACTTC
cdr3_aa: CASSSRENSYEQYF

v_call: TRBV4-1
clone_size: once
j_call: TRBJ2-7
d_call: TRBD2
cdr3_nt: TGCGCCAGCAGCCAAGATTTAACTAGCGGGGGGCTCGAGCAGTACTTC
cdr3_aa: CASSQDLTSGGLEQYF

v_call: TRBV5-1
clone_size: NA
j_call: TRBJ2-4
d_call: NA
cdr3_nt: TGCGCCAGCAGACCACCGGGAATAGCCAAAAACATTCAGTACTTC
cdr3_aa: CASRPPGIAKNIQYF

v_call: TRBV28
clone_size: NA
j_call: TRBJ1-3
d_call: TRBD1
cdr3_nt: TGTGCCAGCAGTTGGGGGACAGGGCCCGGAGGTGGAAACACCATATATTTT
cdr3_aa: CASSWGTGPGGGNTIYF

v_call: TRBV4-2
clone_size: once
j_call: TRBJ2-5
d_call: NA
cdr3_nt: TGTGCCAGCAGCCACCCCAACTCCCTAGGTAGTGGGGCCCCGCAAGAGACCCAGTACTTC
cdr3_aa: CASSHPNSLGSGAPQETQYF

v_call: TRBV7-9
clone_size: NA
j_call: TRBJ2-7
d_call: NA
cdr3_nt: TGTGCCAGTTCCGACTCGAGACTCTCCTACGAGCAGTACTTC
cdr3_aa: CASSDSRLSYEQYF

v_call: TRBV27
clone_size: NA
j_call: TRBJ2-1
d_call: NA
cdr3_nt: TGTGCCAGCAGTTTATCGCCCCTCGGAGGGAATGGTGAGCAGTTCTTC
cdr3_aa: CASSLSPLGGNGEQFF

v_call: TRBV15
clone_size: NA
j_call: TRBJ1-5
d_call: NA
cdr3_nt: TGTGCCACCAGCAGAGGAGGTTCGCGACAGGGCAATCAGCCCCAGCATTTT
cdr3_aa: CATSRGGSRQGNQPQHF

v_call: TRBV19
clone_size: NA
j_call: TRBJ2-2
d_call: TRBD1
cdr3_nt: TGTGCCAGTAGATTCGGGACAGGGGAGACCGGGGAGCTGTTTTTT
cdr3_aa: CASRFGTGETGELFF

v_call: TRBV19
clone_size: NA
j_call: TRBJ1-1
d_call: NA
cdr3_nt: TGTGCCAGTAGTACCGGAGGGGCTGAAGCTTTCTTT
cdr3_aa: CASSTGGAEAFF

v_call: TRBV9
clone_size: once
j_call: TRBJ1-3
d_call: NA
cdr3_nt: TGTGCCAGCAGCCCCCTGAGCCGCTCTGGAAACACCATATATTTT
cdr3_aa: CASSPLSRSGNTIYF

v_call: TRBV27
clone_size: NA
j_call: TRBJ2-1
d_call: TRBD1
cdr3_nt: TGTGCCAGCAGTTCCTCGACAGGGCCCTATGAGCAGTTCTTC
cdr3_aa: CASSSSTGPYEQFF

v_call: TRBV18
clone_size: NA
j_call: TRBJ1-4
d_call: TRBD1
cdr3_nt: TGTGCCAGCTCCCCCGGGACAGGTGATGAAAAACTGTTTTTT
cdr3_aa: CASSPGTGDEKLFF

v_call: TRBV11-2
clone_size: NA
j_call: TRBJ2-3
d_call: NA
cdr3_nt: TGTGCCAGCAGCTTATCGGGGAGCATTAGCACAGATACGCAGTATTTT
cdr3_aa: CASSLSGSISTDTQYF

v_call: TRBV10-1
clone_size: NA
j_call: TRBJ2-1
d_call: TRBD1
cdr3_nt: TGCGCCAGCAGTGAGTCGGGACAGGGTCCATTTGCCAACGAGCAGTTCTTC
cdr3_aa: CASSESGQGPFANEQFF

v_call: TRBV6-6
clone_size: NA
j_call: TRBJ1-6
d_call: TRBD1
cdr3_nt: TGTGCCAGCAGTGCCGGGACAGGGGGTATCTCACCCCTCCACTTT
cdr3_aa: CASSAGTGGISPLHF

v_call: TRBV19
clone_size: few
j_call: TRBJ2-6
d_call: NA
cdr3_nt: TGTGCCAGTACCCCTAAAGGCTCTGGGGCCAACGGCCTGACTTTC
cdr3_aa: CASTPKGSGANGLTF

v_call: TRBV10-3
clone_size: NA
j_call: TRBJ2-3
d_call: NA
cdr3_nt: TGTGCCATCGGGACTAGCACAGATACGCAGTATTTT
cdr3_aa: CAIGTSTDTQYF

v_call: TRBV28
clone_size: NA
j_call: TRBJ2-2
d_call: TRBD2
cdr3_nt: TGTGCCAGCAGCCTGGGGACTAGCGGGGCCGGGGAGCTGTTTTTT
cdr3_aa: CASSLGTSGAGELFF

v_call: TRBV6-4
clone_size: NA
j_call: TRBJ2-1
d_call: TRBD2
cdr3_nt: TGTGCCAGCAGTGACACTCTAGCGGGGAACAATGAGCAGTTCTTC
cdr3_aa: CASSDTLAGNNEQFF

v_call: TRBV7-9
clone_size: few
j_call: TRBJ1-1
d_call: NA
cdr3_nt: TGTGCCAGCAGCTTCGGGACACCGAACACTGAAGCTTTCTTT
cdr3_aa: CASSFGTPNTEAFF

v_call: TRBV28
clone_size: NA
j_call: TRBJ1-2
d_call: TRBD1
cdr3_nt: TGTGCCAGCAGTGCTCCCGGGACAGGGTCCTATGGCTACACCTTC
cdr3_aa: CASSAPGTGSYGYTF

v_call: TRBV7-8
clone_size: NA
j_call: TRBJ1-1
d_call: NA
cdr3_nt: TGTGCCAGCAGCTATAAGCGATTTGAGAACACTGAAGCTTTCTTT
cdr3_aa: CASSYKRFENTEAFF

v_call: TRBV18
clone_size: NA
j_call: TRBJ2-4
d_call: NA
cdr3_nt: TGTGCCAGCTCACCATCCAGTGGAGGAACGCGCGGAAACATTCAGTACTTC
cdr3_aa: CASSPSSGGTRGNIQYF

v_call: TRBV7-2
clone_size: NA
j_call: TRBJ2-2
d_call: TRBD2
cdr3_nt: TGTGCCAGCAGCTCTCGGGGTAGCGGGAGGCCAGACACCGGGGAGCTGTTTTTT
cdr3_aa: CASSSRGSGRPDTGELFF

v_call: TRBV7-9
clone_size: NA
j_call: TRBJ2-7
d_call: TRBD2
cdr3_nt: TGTTCCAGCAGCCCCTCGACTAGCGGGAGAGCCTACGAGCAGTACTTC
cdr3_aa: CSSSPSTSGRAYEQYF

v_call: TRBV30
clone_size: NA
j_call: TRBJ2-1
d_call: TRBD2
cdr3_nt: TGTGCCTGGACCCCGAAAACGGGCGGGGGATTGAGGGAGCAGTTCTTC
cdr3_aa: CAWTPKTGGGLREQFF

v_call: TRBV4-2
clone_size: NA
j_call: TRBJ2-2
d_call: TRBD2
cdr3_nt: TGTGCCAGCAGCCATAGGGGTAGCGGGACCACCGGGGAGCTGTTTTTT
cdr3_aa: CASSHRGSGTTGELFF

v_call: TRBV29-1
clone_size: NA
j_call: TRBJ1-3
d_call: NA
cdr3_nt: TGCAGCGTTGAAGGACAGGATGGCACCATATATTTT
cdr3_aa: CSVEGQDGTIYF

v_call: TRBV5-1
clone_size: NA
j_call: TRBJ2-5
d_call: TRBD1
cdr3_nt: TGCGCCAGCAGCTTGCCAGGGGGTGGGGAGACCCAGTACTTC
cdr3_aa: CASSLPGGGETQYF

v_call: TRBV11-1
clone_size: NA
j_call: TRBJ2-6
d_call: TRBD2
cdr3_nt: TGTGCCAGCAGCTGGCGACTAGCGGGAAGCTCTGGGGCCAACGTCCTGACTTTC
cdr3_aa: CASSWRLAGSSGANVLTF

v_call: TRBV28
clone_size: NA
j_call: TRBJ1-2
d_call: TRBD1
cdr3_nt: TGTGCCAGCAGTTTACCCCAGGGACAGGGATACGATGGCTACACCTTC
cdr3_aa: CASSLPQGQGYDGYTF

v_call: TRBV5-4
clone_size: NA
j_call: TRBJ1-4
d_call: NA
cdr3_nt: TGTGCCAGCAGCTTTTACGGCGGTGATGGGAAACTGTTTTTT
cdr3_aa: CASSFYGGDGKLFF

v_call: TRBV7-3
clone_size: NA
j_call: TRBJ2-6
d_call: NA
cdr3_nt: TGTGCCAGCAGCCGGAGACAGACCTCTGGGGCCAACGTCCTGACTTTC
cdr3_aa: CASSRRQTSGANVLTF

v_call: TRBV2
clone_size: NA
j_call: TRBJ2-1
d_call: TRBD2
cdr3_nt: TGTGCCAGCTATAGCGGGAGGGGGGGTTACAATGAGCAGTTCTTC
cdr3_aa: CASYSGRGGYNEQFF

v_call: TRBV28
clone_size: NA
j_call: TRBJ1-2
d_call: NA
cdr3_nt: TGTGCCAGCAGTTTAGGGGCAGGAGACTATGGCTACACCTTC
cdr3_aa: CASSLGAGDYGYTF

v_call: TRBV11-2
clone_size: NA
j_call: TRBJ2-3
d_call: NA
cdr3_nt: TGTGCCAGCGGCGACTCCCCCACAGATACGCAGTATTTT
cdr3_aa: CASGDSPTDTQYF

v_call: TRBV9
clone_size: NA
j_call: TRBJ2-1
d_call: TRBD2
cdr3_nt: TGTGCCAGCAGCGTAGCAGCTAGCGGGGGTTTGCCGTTCTTC
cdr3_aa: CASSVAASGGLPFF

v_call: TRBV7-2
clone_size: NA
j_call: TRBJ1-6
d_call: TRBD1
cdr3_nt: TGTGCCAGCATGGATTCTGGGACAGTTTCTTTTGCGAATTCACCCCTCCACTTT
cdr3_aa: CASMDSGTVSFANSPLHF

v_call: TRBV29-1
clone_size: NA
j_call: TRBJ1-1
d_call: NA
cdr3_nt: TGCAGCGTCGACGGAGCAGGGCCCACTGAAGCTTTCTTT
cdr3_aa: CSVDGAGPTEAFF

v_call: TRBV6-1
clone_size: NA
j_call: TRBJ2-7
d_call: TRBD1
cdr3_nt: TGTGCCAGCGGAATTGGACAGGGGGCGTCTGAGCAGTACTTC
cdr3_aa: CASGIGQGASEQYF

v_call: TRBV18
clone_size: NA
j_call: TRBJ1-1
d_call: NA
cdr3_nt: TGTGCCAGCTCACCTTGGGGGGGCAAGAGCTTTGAAGCTTTCTTT
cdr3_aa: CASSPWGGKSFEAFF

v_call: TRBV27
clone_size: NA
j_call: TRBJ1-2
d_call: NA
cdr3_nt: TGTGCCAGCAGTTCCGGGAGCCCGAATGGCTACACCTTC
cdr3_aa: CASSSGSPNGYTF

v_call: TRBV30
clone_size: few
j_call: TRBJ1-2
d_call: NA
cdr3_nt: TGTGCCTGGAGTGAAAGTAGGACTAGCCTATACAGTGCATATGGCTACACCTTC
cdr3_aa: CAWSESRTSLYSAYGYTF

v_call: TRBV2
clone_size: NA
j_call: TRBJ1-6
d_call: NA
cdr3_nt: TGTGCCAGCAGTGAAGCGGCCGGGTTTTCTTCACCCCTCCACTTT
cdr3_aa: CASSEAAGFSSPLHF